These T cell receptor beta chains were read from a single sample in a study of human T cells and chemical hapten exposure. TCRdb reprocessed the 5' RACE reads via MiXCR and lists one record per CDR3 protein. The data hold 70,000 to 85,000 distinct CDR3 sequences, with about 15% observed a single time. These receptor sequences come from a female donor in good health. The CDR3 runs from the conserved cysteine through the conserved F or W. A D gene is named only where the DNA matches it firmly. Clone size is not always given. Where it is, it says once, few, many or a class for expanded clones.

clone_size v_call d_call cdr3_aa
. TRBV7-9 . CAISRAGRYNEQFF
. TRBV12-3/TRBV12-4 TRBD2 CASQRTSGRSSYEQYF
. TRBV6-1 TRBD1 CASSELNPGQGTPLHF
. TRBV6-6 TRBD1 CASTQTGKNYEQYF
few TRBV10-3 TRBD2 CAISVLGGGHEQYF
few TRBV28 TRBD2 CASGGRGSGVSEPQYF
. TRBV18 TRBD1 CASSLVGQGEGYTF
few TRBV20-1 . CSGWQNNQPQHF
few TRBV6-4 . CASSDGGVTDTQYF
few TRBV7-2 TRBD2 CASSLLLLADNTDTQYF
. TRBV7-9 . CASSPEIGEQFF
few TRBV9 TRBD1 CASSSSDREVRYGYTF
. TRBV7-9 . CASSLSDAFF
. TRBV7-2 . CASSLGSTYNYGYTF
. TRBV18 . CASSTDSSPLHF